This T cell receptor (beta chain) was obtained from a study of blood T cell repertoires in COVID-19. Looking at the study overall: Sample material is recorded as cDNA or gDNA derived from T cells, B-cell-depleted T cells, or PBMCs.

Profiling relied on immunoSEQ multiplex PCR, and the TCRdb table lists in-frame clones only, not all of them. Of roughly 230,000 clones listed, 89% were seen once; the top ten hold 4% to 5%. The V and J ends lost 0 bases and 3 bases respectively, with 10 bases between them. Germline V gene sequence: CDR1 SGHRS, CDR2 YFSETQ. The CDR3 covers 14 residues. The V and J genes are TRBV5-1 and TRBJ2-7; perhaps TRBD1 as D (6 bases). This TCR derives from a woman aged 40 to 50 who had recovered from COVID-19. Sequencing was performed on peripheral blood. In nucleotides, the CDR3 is TGCGCCAGCAGCTTGGGGACAGATAACTACGAGCAGTACTTC. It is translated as CASSLGTDNYEQYF. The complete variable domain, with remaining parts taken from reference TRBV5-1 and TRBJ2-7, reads KAGVTQTPRYLIKTRGQQVTLSCSPISGHRSVSWYQQTPGQGLQFLFEYFSETQRNKGNFPGRFSGRQFSNSRSEMNVSTLELGDSALYLCASSLGTDNYEQYFGPGTRLTVT.